This TCR beta chain comes out of a study of shared clonotypes between healthy human individuals. Per germline, CDR1 SGHKS and CDR2 YYEKEE (reference sequence). The CDR3 totals 14 residues. Trimming took off 0 bases at V and 5 bases at J, with 11 bases between the two ends. Method: immunoSEQ multiplex PCR; TCRdb's copy keeps in-frame clones and lacks some. The data show 1.5 million to 2.5 million clones, roughly 94% seen once. CD8 cells regarded as naive lacked CD45RO, were positively chosen for CCR7, and omitted terminally differentiated effector memory CD45RA+ cells. Sequenced material: naive CD8+ T cells sorted from blood. The TCR sequence derives from a man between 18 and 35 years old in good health. The chain employs TRBV5-5 and TRBJ2-5; D is uncertain. CDR3 in amino acids: CASSLETMGETQYF. CDR3 bases: TGTGCCAGCAGCTTGGAAACCATGGGGGAGACCCAGTACTTC. Full variable domain (remainder filled in from reference TRBV5-5 and TRBJ2-5): DAGVTQSPTHLIKTRGQQVTLRCSPISGHKSVSWYQQVLGQGPQFIFQYYEKEERGRGNFPDRFSARQFPNYSSELNVNALLLGDSALYLCASSLETMGETQYFGPGTRLLVL.